Here is one T cell receptor beta chain with its context. The entry originates in a study of cytomegalovirus exposure and HLA in healthy donors. The method was immunoSEQ multiplex PCR; TCRdb's version includes in-frame clones alone and lacks a portion of them. The sample has about 240,000 clones, around nine tenths seen once. The donors were part of the roughly 110-subject validation cohort, which stood apart from the roughly 640-subject first cohort. From germline, CDR1 is LNHDA and CDR2 SQIVND (reference sequence). V was trimmed by 3 bases and J by 8 bases, leaving 16 bases between them. The CDR3 contains 15 residues.

This TCR came from a young man in good health and CMV-seronegative. J is TRBJ1-4 and V is TRBV19, with D hard to call. The source material was PBMCs. The CDR3 here is CASSIEVGAGEKLFF. CDR3 bases: TGTGCCAGTAGTATTGAGGTTGGAGCTGGCGAAAAACTGTTTTTT.